The clone carrying this TCR beta chain showed up just a few times. The antigen remains undetermined. Constant-segment primers served in 5'RACE that generated TCR alpha and TCR beta cDNA libraries bearing sample barcodes and UMIs. Using its own MiXCR run on the 5' RACE reads, TCRdb lists one record per CDR3 protein. The sample carries about 290,000 distinct CDR3 sequences, about 16% recorded once. This entry comes from a study of T-cell memory formation after mild COVID-19. Study details: In these data, TCR clusters were largely donor specific. Overall study results and limits: Researchers found some responding clones in pre-infection memory, a sign that cross-reactive memory joined. Contracting clones localized mainly to CM and EM when CD4+ and mainly to EMRA when CD8+.

This TCR was sampled from a man aged 18-30 years who had mild COVID-19 (a few samples of this study predate the infection). Cell type and time point are not known. The sequenced sample was PBMCs or a T cell subset sorted from them (not recorded which).

The CDR3 coding sequence is TGTGCCAGCAGCCAAGTCCGCGGGGGGCGCACAGATACGCAGTATTTT. Translating it yields CASSQVRGGRTDTQYF. This chain uses TRBV3-1 with TRBJ2-3; 8 bases align to TRBD2. Germline CDR1 reads LGHDT; CDR2 reads YNNKEL (reference sequence). V shed 1 base, J shed 1 base, and the junction held 4 bases outside the gene matches. The CDR3 has 16 amino acids.